Listed below are T cell receptor beta chains from one sample, sequenced in a study of cytomegalovirus exposure and HLA in healthy donors. The data were produced by immunoSEQ multiplex PCR, yet TCRdb's version contains in-frame clones alone and is incomplete. The data show about 150,000 clones, 65% to 85% seen once. Sequences were obtained from PBMCs. The source of these receptors is a male donor in good health and CMV-seropositive. Each CDR3 is given with its conserved first and last residue.

>TRBJ2-1|TRBV18
CASSPPKLLLFF
>TRBJ2-5|TRBV18
CASSPFGGQETQYF
>TRBJ2-3|TRBV6-5
CASSSFSGVRTDTQYF
>TRBJ2-7|TRBV5-1
CASSSTRIPYEQYF
>TRBJ2-5|TRBV10-3
CAISKKAPGTSGLQEAQYF
>TRBJ1-4|TRBV7-8
CASSPQRGTGTNEKLFF
>TRBJ2-1|TRBV30
CAWQEGQAPPRYNEQFF
>TRBJ2-6|TRBV18
CASSPFRDRGRGANVLTF
>TRBJ2-1|TRBV7-2
CASSPSEVGEQFF
>TRBJ2-3|TRBV28
CASSPHGTGRADTQYF